This T cell receptor (beta chain) was documented in a study of CD8 T cells in ankylosing spondylitis. General study findings and limits: A TCR beta motif of 7 to 9 highly homologous variants seemed to mark ankylosing spondylitis blood. Some of these motif variants have turned up before, in reports on reactive arthritis synovial fluid and blood.

Turning to this clonotype: Its target is unknown.

TCRdb re-called the 5' RACE reads through MiXCR, storing one row per CDR3 protein. The data show some 400,000 distinct CDR3 sequences, around 22% seen once. Sequenced: blood, either unsorted or a sorted T cell fraction (not recorded which). This receptor was identified in a male donor with ankylosing spondylitis.

CDR3 residues: CASSLEAGRSDTQYF. The CDR3 bases are TGCGCCAGCAGCTTGGAGGCAGGGAGATCCGATACGCAGTATTTT. The V and J genes are TRBV5-1 and TRBJ2-3; perhaps D is TRBD1 or TRBD2 (5 bases each). Germline V CDR1 and CDR2: SGHRS, YFSETQ. This CDR3 region has 15 residues. Trimming left V 0 bases short and J 6 bases short, with 14 bases between. Together with reference TRBV5-1 and TRBJ2-3, the CDR3 gives the full variable domain: KAGVTQTPRYLIKTRGQQVTLSCSPISGHRSVSWYQQTPGQGLQFLFEYFSETQRNKGNFPGRFSGRQFSNSRSEMNVSTLELGDSALYLCASSLEAGRSDTQYFGPGTRLTVL.